The 5 T cell receptor beta chains given below trace back to one sample, sequenced in a study of blood T cell repertoires in COVID-19. Profiling relied on immunoSEQ multiplex PCR, and the TCRdb table lists in-frame clones only, not all of them. The sample includes 500,000 or so clones, around 90% seen only once; the top ten take about 0.65%. Input material: PBMCs or T cells enriched from blood (not recorded which). All receptors come from a woman aged 18-29 years who had recovered from COVID-19.

This chain connects TRBV18 to TRBJ2-3, with 7 nucleotides matching TRBD2. The CDR3 totals 15 residues. Germline CDR1 KGHSH, CDR2 LQKENI. V lost 5 bases, J lost 0 bases, and 5 bases stayed unmatched. This chain's CDR3 is CASSKRGPSTDTQYF. The CDR3 DNA follows: TGTGCCAGCTCAAAGCGGGGCCCAAGCACAGATACGCAGTATTTT.

The chain uses TRBV18 and TRBJ1-1; D gene unclear. Per germline, CDR1 KGHSH and CDR2 LQKENI. V lost 2 bases, J lost 3 bases, and 13 bases lay in between. CDR3 length: 15 amino acids. The DNA of the CDR3 is TGTGCCAGCTCACCATCCGGCGAGGTGGACACTGAAGCTTTCTTT. Protein sequence: CASSPSGEVDTEAFF.

The rearrangement uses TRBV10-1 and TRBJ2-1, with D perhaps matching TRBD1 (6 bases). Trimming stripped 2 bases from V and 2 bases from J, with 7 bases between. This CDR3 has 14 residues. The V gene's germline CDR1 is WNHNN and CDR2 SYGVQD (reference sequence). The CDR3 protein is CASSEEGAYNEQFF. In DNA form, the CDR3 reads TGCGCCAGCAGTGAGGAGGGGGCCTACAATGAGCAGTTCTTC.

This chain joins TRBV7-2 and TRBJ2-1; D perhaps matches TRBD2 (5 bases). CDR1 SGHTA and CDR2 FQGNSA come from the germline V gene. Trimming stripped 2 bases from V and 0 bases from J, with 11 bases between. This CDR3 region has 16 residues. The CDR3 spells CASSLNPGSSYNEQFF. The CDR3 region has the DNA TGTGCCAGCAGCTTAAATCCGGGGAGCTCCTACAATGAGCAGTTCTTC.

The rearrangement links TRBV6-1 to TRBJ1-1; no reliable D call. This CDR3 region has 12 residues. Germline CDR1 MNHNS, CDR2 SASEGT. The ends were cut back, 3 bases at V and 3 bases at J, with 5 bases in the middle. The CDR3 spells CASSERYTEAFF. DNA for the CDR3: TGTGCCAGCAGTGAGAGGTACACTGAAGCTTTCTTT.